This T cell receptor beta chain was sequenced for a study of blood T cells in healthy people across ages. With a J-beta primer mix and a sample-barcoded 5' primer, a second PCR ran roughly 6 to 12 cycles. TCRdb reprocessed the 5' RACE reads via MiXCR and lists one record per CDR3 protein. The sample contains more than 450,000 distinct CDR3 sequences, over 25% of which appear only once. Germline-derived CDR1 and CDR2 are MNHEY and SVGEGT. V was cut by 2 bases and J by 0 bases, with 14 bases left in between. The CDR3 runs 17 residues. These data were likewise used in another study, on T cells of mothers and their children. As reported in that work: There were over 8.5 million TCR beta CDR3 reads from each mother and several million from each child. When mothers and children were related, their normalized repertoire overlap, which was always slightly higher, did not differ significantly from that of unrelated pairs.

The clonotype comes from a boy younger than 10 in good health. Sequencing was done on a sample of blood. The chain is built from TRBV6-2 or TRBV6-3 and TRBJ2-4, with D perhaps matching TRBD2 (5 bases). CDR3: CASSYAMRALAKNIQYF. CDR3 bases: TGTGCCAGCAGTTACGCTATGCGGGCGCTAGCCAAAAACATTCAGTACTTC.